This T cell receptor beta chain was captured by sequencing in a study of T-cell memory formation after mild COVID-19. Looked up from germline, CDR1 is SEHNR and CDR2 is FQNEAQ (reference sequence). This CDR3 spans 15 amino acids. V lost 4 bases and J 5 bases, leaving 16 bases between the germline ends. As for this clonotype: As yet, its antigen is unknown.

Study conclusions and caveats: Later expanders leaned CD4+, whereas clones that contracted between day 15 and 85 were balanced CD4/CD8. Prior to infection, memory already included some responding clones, suggesting cross-reactive memory joined.

Constant-segment primers were used for 5'RACE, and the resulting TCR alpha and TCR beta cDNA libraries carried sample barcodes and UMIs. MiXCR, run by TCRdb on the 5' RACE reads, gives a single entry per CDR3 protein. Of roughly 100,000 distinct CDR3 sequences listed, approximately 16% are singletons. The V and J genes are TRBV7-9 and TRBJ2-3; either TRBD1 or TRBD2 may fit D (5 bases each). This sequence originates from a man in his late teens or twenties who had mild COVID-19 (a few samples of this study predate the infection). Cell type and time point are not known. Sequenced: PBMCs or a T cell subset sorted from them (not recorded which). The CDR3 DNA reads TGTGCCAGCAGCTCGTACGAAGGGGCGGGAGATACGCAGTATTTT. Translating it yields CASSSYEGAGDTQYF.